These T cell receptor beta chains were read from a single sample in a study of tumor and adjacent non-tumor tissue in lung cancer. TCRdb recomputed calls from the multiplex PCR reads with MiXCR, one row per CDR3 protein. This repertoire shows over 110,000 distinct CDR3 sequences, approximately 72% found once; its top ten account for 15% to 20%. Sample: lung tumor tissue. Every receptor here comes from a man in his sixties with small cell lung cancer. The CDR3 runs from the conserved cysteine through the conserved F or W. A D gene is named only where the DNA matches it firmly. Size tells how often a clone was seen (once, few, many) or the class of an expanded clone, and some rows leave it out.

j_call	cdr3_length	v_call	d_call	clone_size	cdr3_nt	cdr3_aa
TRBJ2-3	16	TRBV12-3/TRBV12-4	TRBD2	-	TGTGCCAGCTGTTTTTTAGCGGGAGTATTCACAGATACGCAGTATTTT	CASCFLAGVFTDTQYF
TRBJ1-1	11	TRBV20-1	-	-	TGCAATGCTAAGAAGAACACTGAGGCTTTCTTT	CNAKKNTEAFF
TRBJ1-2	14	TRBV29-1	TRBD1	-	TGCAGCGACCAGACAGGGAGCGGCTACTATGGCCACATCTTC	CSDQTGSGYYGHIF
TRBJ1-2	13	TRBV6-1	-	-	TGTCCCAGCAGTAGACAGAATAACTATGGCTACACCTTC	CPSSRQNNYGYTF
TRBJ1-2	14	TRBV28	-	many	TGTGCCAGCAGTTTTGGTGAGAGGGGCTATGGCTACACCTTC	CASSFGERGYGYTF
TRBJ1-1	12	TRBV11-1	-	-	TGTGCCAGCAGCCATAGGGCCACTGAAGCTTTCTTT	CASSHRATEAFF
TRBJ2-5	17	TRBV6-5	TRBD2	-	TGTGCCAGCAGTTACCTGGGGACTAGCGGGAGAGGAGAGACCCAGTACTTC	CASSYLGTSGRGETQYF
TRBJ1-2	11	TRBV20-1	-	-	TGCAATACTAAAATCGACTATGGCTACACCTTC	CNTKIDYGYTF
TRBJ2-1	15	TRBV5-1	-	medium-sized	TGCGCCAGCAGCTTGGGGGCCCCGGAAGCCAATGAGCAGTTCTTC	CASSLGAPEANEQFF
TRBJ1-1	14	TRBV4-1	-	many	TGCGCCAGCAGAAAGGGGGGCCGGTACACTGAAGCTTTCTTT	CASRKGGRYTEAFF
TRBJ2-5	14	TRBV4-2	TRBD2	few	TGTACTAGCAGCCAAGCGGGGGGGCAAGAGACCCAGTACTTT	CTSSQAGGQETQYF
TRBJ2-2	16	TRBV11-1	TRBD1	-	TGTTCCAGCAGTTCCCCGGACAGGGTAGACACCGGAGAGCTGTTTTTT	CSSSSPDRVDTGELFF
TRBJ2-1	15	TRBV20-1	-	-	TGCAGTGCCAAGATGGTAGGGACCAGAGAGGAAGAGCAGTTCTTC	CSAKMVGTREEEQFF
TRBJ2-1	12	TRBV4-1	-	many	TGCGCCAGCAGCCAGGGGGCCAATGAGCAGTTCTTC	CASSQGANEQFF
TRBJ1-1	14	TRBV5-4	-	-	TGTGCCAGCAGCCCCCGGGGTAGGTTCGCTGAAGTTTTCTTT	CASSPRGRFAEVFF
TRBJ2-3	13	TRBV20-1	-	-	TGCAGTGCCCTAGCTGGAGCCTCAGATACGCAGTATTTT	CSALAGASDTQYF
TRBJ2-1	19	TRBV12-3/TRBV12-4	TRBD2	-	TGTGCCAGCACCGATACCGGGACAGCACTAGCGGGAGTAAGTAATGAGCAGTTCTTC	CASTDTGTALAGVSNEQFF
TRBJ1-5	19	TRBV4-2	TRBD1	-	TGTGCCAGCAGCGTCTCAGGGACAGGGAGAAAGATTAGCAATCATCCCCAGCATTTT	CASSVSGTGRKISNHPQHF
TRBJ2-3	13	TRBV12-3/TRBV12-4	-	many	TGTGCCAGCAGACCACCTTCTGCAGATACGCAGTATTTT	CASRPPSADTQYF
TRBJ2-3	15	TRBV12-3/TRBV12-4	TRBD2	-	TGTGCCTGCAGTTCAGTAGCGGGAGTCAGAGGTACGCAGTATTTT	CACSSVAGVRGTQYF
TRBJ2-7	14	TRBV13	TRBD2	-	TGCACCAGCAGCGTTAGCGGGAGGGCCCACGAGCAGTACTTC	CTSSVSGRAHEQYF
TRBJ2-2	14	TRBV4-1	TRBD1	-	TGCGCCAGCAGCAAGGGGGCCTATACCGGGGAGCTGTTTTTT	CASSKGAYTGELFF
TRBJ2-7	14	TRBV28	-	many	TGTGCCAGCAGTTTATGGGCGACAGTACACGAGCAGTACTTC	CASSLWATVHEQYF
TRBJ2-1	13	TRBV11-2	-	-	TGTGCCAGCAGCTTAGATATGAATGGGAGGCACTTCTTC	CASSLDMNGRHFF
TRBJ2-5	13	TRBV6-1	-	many	TGTGCCAGCAGTGCCGACCCGGGGGAGACCCAGTACTTC	CASSADPGETQYF
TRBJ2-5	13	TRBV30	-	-	TGTGCCTGGAGGGGAAGGGGAGGAGAGACCCAGTACTTC	CAWRGRGGETQYF
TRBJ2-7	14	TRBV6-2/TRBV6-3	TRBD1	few	TGTGCCAGCACCGGGACAGCTTCGTCCTACGAGCAGTACTTC	CASTGTASSYEQYF
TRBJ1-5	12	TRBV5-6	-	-	TGTGCCAGCAGCTTGGTCACACAGCCCCAGCATTTT	CASSLVTQPQHF
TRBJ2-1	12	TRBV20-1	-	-	TGCAGTGCTACGGAACGGTGTAATGAGCAGTTCTTC	CSATERCNEQFF
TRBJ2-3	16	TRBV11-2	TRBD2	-	TGTGCCAGCAGCTTAGTGCGAGCGGGAGGACCAAATACACGGTATTTT	CASSLVRAGGPNTRYF
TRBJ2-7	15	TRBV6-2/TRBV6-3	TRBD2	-	TGCGCCAGCAGTTACGGCGGGAGTTTCACTTTCGAGCAGTACTTC	CASSYGGSFTFEQYF
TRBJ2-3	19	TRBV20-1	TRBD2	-	TGCACTGCTAGAGGGCCCGCTGCGGGAGCCTCTTCTAGCACAGATACGCAGTATTTT	CTARGPAAGASSSTDTQYF
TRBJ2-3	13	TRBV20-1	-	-	TGCAGTGCTAGACCGTCGGGTACAGATATGCAGTATTTT	CSARPSGTDMQYF
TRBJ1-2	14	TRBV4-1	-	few	TGCGCCAGCAGCCAAGATTATGTAGGGAATGGCTACACCTTC	CASSQDYVGNGYTF
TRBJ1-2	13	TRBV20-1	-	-	TGCAGTGCTACAAGACAGTTCTTTTATGGCTACACCTTC	CSATRQFFYGYTF
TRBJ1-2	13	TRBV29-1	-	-	TGCAGCGTTCTGTCGCGGTTGGGGGGTGGCTACACCTTC	CSVLSRLGGGYTF
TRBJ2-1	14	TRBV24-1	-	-	TGTGCCACCAGTGATTCGTGGCGGTACAATGAGCAGTTCTTC	CATSDSWRYNEQFF